This TCR beta chain is drawn from a study of OX40 agonist ivuxolimab in advanced cancers. Across the study: Patients received intravenous ivuxolimab every 2 weeks at 0.01 to 10 mg/kg. Age averaged around 60 years (range roughly 23 to 79), and more than 80% were male.

With V trimmed by 5 bases and J by 8 bases, 8 bases remained unmatched. CDR3 length: 14 residues. The V gene's germline CDR1 is SGHRS and CDR2 YFSETQ. This clone is labeled as medium-sized (0.01 to 0.1%). Its antigen is undetermined. Clones were read by immunoSEQ multiplex PCR, and TCRdb kept only the in-frame ones, dropping some. There are about 59,000 clones in the sample; around nine tenths occur only once, and about 0.8% lies in the top ten. Study results and limitations: Some patients without response likewise showed low normalized clonal expansion.

The clonotype originates from an adult with an advanced solid tumor such as melanoma, head and neck, liver or kidney cancer. The chain employs TRBV5-1 and TRBJ2-1; 9 bases map to TRBD2. Here the sequenced sample was CD4+ or CD8+ T cells sorted from blood, taken in a trial of the OX40 agonist ivuxolimab. CDR3 amino acids: CASRRNSGSYEQFF. As DNA, the CDR3 is TGCGCCAGCAGACGCAATAGCGGGAGCTATGAGCAGTTCTTC.